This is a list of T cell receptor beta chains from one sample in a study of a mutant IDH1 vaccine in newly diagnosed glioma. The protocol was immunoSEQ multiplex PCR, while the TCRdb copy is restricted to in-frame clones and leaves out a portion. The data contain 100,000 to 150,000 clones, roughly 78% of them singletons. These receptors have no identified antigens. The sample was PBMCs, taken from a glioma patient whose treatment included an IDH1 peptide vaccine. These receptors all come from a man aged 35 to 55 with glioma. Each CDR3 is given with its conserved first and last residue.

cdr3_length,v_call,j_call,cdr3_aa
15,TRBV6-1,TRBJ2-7,CASSLLTGGLMEQYF
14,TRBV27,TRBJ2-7,CASSPGKGVYEQYF
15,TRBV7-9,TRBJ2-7,CASSLGLAGSYEQYF
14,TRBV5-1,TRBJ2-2,CASRVGVTTGELFF
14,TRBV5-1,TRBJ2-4,CASSLGTAKNIQYF
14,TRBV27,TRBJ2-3,CASSFQGRGDTQYF
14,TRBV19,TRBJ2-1,CASSIGTGYNEQFF
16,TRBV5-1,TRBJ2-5,CASSVGDLAAQETQYF
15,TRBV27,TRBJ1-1,CASSFRAGVNTEAFF
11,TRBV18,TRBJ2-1,CASSGYNEQFF
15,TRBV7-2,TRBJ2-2,CASSLVQGAFGELFF
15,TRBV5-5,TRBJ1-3,CASSSPDREFNTIYF
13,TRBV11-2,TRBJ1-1,CASSFFRGTEAFF
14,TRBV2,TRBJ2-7,CASSNQAGSYEQYF
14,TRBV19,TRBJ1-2,CASIIGQGRYGYTF
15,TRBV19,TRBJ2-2,CASRVSGTNTGELFF
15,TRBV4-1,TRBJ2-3,CASSQVAGTGDTQYF
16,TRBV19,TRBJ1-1,CASTTKRRTTNTEAFF
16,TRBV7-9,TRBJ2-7,CASSPGTGSIGDEQYF
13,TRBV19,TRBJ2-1,CASRTRDGGEQFF
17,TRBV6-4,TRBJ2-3,CASSLSPGTGSTDTQYF
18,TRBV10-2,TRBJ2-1,CASLFQTGRSGSYNEQFF
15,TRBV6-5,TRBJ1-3,CASSYSGTVGDTIYF
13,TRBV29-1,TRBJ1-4,CSVGTGGGEKLFF
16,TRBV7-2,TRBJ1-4,CASSPSRVVPNEKLFF
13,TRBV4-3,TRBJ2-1,CASSQEERAEQFF
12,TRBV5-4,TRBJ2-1,CASSARYNEQFF
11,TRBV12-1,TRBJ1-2,CASSSPYGYTF
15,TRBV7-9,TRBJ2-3,CASSLTGIGTDTQYF
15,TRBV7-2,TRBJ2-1,CASSLGGAVYNEQFF
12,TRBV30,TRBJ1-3,CAWSGRGNTIYF
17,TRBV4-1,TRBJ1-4,CASSQDQLLGGNEKLFF
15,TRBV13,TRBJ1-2,CASSLEEGGNYGYTF
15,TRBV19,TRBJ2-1,CASGGLPRSYNEQFF
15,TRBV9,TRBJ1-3,CASNRGAGQGNTIYF
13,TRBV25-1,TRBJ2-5,CASRSTGQETQYF
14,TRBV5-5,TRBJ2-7,CASSIGTRDYEQYF
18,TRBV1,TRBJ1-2,CTSSQGERQSQFNYGYTF
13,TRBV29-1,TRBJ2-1,CSVEDSPLRKQFF
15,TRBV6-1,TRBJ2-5,CASSVGTSFGETQYF
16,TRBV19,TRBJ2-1,CASSRLAGATYNEQFF
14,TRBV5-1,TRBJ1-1,CASSLKPGQGVAFF
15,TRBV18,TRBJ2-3,CASSPKGGPTGTQYF
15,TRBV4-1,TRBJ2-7,CASSQASGSSYEQYF